These 9 T cell receptor beta chains were sequenced from one sample in a study of naive and memory T cell subsets. Ligated cDNA underwent four rounds of PCR with nested alpha and beta constant region primers and SP2. TCRdb recomputed calls from the 5' RACE reads with MiXCR, one row per CDR3 protein. The profile shows tens of thousands of distinct CDR3 sequences, approximately 7.2% of them singletons. TCR cDNA received a 3' ligated oligonucleotide that carried a UMI. The receptors originated from a male donor in good health.

The CDR3 loop reads CASSLEPGPHQPQHF. Written as DNA, the CDR3 is TGTGCCAGCAGCCTGGAACCGGGACCCCATCAGCCCCAGCATTTT. The J gene is TRBJ1-5, the V gene TRBV11-2, with D tentatively TRBD1 (5 bases). Germline V gene data show CDR1 as SGHAT and CDR2 as FQNNGV. V was pared by 5 bases and J by 5 bases, with 16 bases between. This CDR3 has 15 residues.

V usage is TRBV5-6 and J usage is TRBJ1-1; D remains unclear. The CDR3 consists of 14 residues. Germline V lookup: CDR1 SGHDT, CDR2 YYEEEE. V was cut by 2 bases and J by 0 bases, with 8 bases left in between. The CDR3 protein is CASSFEQLNTEAFF. As DNA, the CDR3 is TGTGCCAGCAGCTTTGAACAGTTGAACACTGAAGCTTTCTTT.

The chain recombines TRBV15 with TRBJ1-5; 7 bases are a match to TRBD1. CDR3 size: 19 residues. CDR1 is LNHNV and CDR2 is YYDKDF in the germline V gene (reference sequence). V shed 0 bases, J shed 0 bases, and the junction held 11 bases outside the gene matches. This CDR3 is CATSREGQRGIYSNQPQHF. In nucleotides, the CDR3 is TGTGCCACCAGCAGAGAGGGACAGAGGGGGATCTATAGCAATCAGCCCCAGCATTTT.

This clonotype was observed many times. CDR3 nucleotides: TGTGCCAGCAGCCCGAAGACAGGGGTAGAGACCCAGTACTTC. As protein: CASSPKTGVETQYF. This chain joins TRBV7-8 and TRBJ2-5; TRBD1 agrees at 8 bases. After removal of 5 bases from V and 4 bases from J, the junction contained 6 bases not matched to a gene. The germline gives CDR1 SGHVS, CDR2 FQNEAQ. CDR3 length: 14 residues.

This rearrangement joins TRBV7-9 to TRBJ2-3; D is undetermined. The germline CDR1 and CDR2 sequences are SEHNR and FQNEAQ (reference sequence). V dropped 7 bases and J dropped 6 bases, with 8 bases sitting between them. This CDR3 has 11 residues. CDR3 DNA sequence: TGTGCCAGCATTTCTCCCGATACGCAGTATTTT. Its translation is CASISPDTQYF.

This clonotype was seen ten or more times. This chain joins TRBV6-6 and TRBJ2-7; 13 bases are shared with TRBD2. Germline-derived CDR1 and CDR2 are MNHNY and SVGAGI (reference sequence). V trimming: 7 bases; J trimming: 5 bases; junction bases outside the gene matches: 5. This CDR3 region has 14 residues. The CDR3 is CASNRLAGGHEQYF. The CDR3 coding sequence is TGTGCCAGCAATCGACTAGCGGGGGGCCACGAGCAGTACTTC.

This sequence joins TRBV7-6 and TRBJ1-2, with a weak D call TRBD1 (5 bases). Germline loops: CDR1 SGHVS, CDR2 FNYEAQ. The germline V and J ends were trimmed by 5 bases and 2 bases, with 18 bases remaining between them. CDR3 length equals 16 residues. CDR3 nucleotides: TGTGCCAGCAGCCCGACTGTGGGGGGGGACAACTATGGCTACACCTTC. Translated, it gives CASSPTVGGDNYGYTF.

Many counts were recorded for this clonotype. The gene calls are TRBV12-3 or TRBV12-4 and TRBJ1-2; D possibly corresponds to TRBD1 (6 bases). V was clipped by 2 bases and J by 2 bases, with 12 bases between them. The CDR3 has 15 amino acids. The chain's CDR3 is CASSLFRGYNYGYTF. The CDR3 region has the DNA TGTGCCAGCAGTTTATTCAGGGGATACAACTATGGCTACACCTTC.

The gene calls are TRBV12-5 and TRBJ1-3; D possibly corresponds to TRBD1 (6 bases). Trimming removed 6 bases from V and 16 bases from J, with 31 bases in between. Germline assignment: CDR1 LGHNT and CDR2 FRNRAP. This CDR3 contains 16 residues. CDR3 loop: CASGATRFGTPTPVYF. DNA of the CDR3: TGTGCTAGTGGCGCTACCCGCTTCGGGACACCAACCCCCGTGTATTTT. Based on the CDR3 plus reference TRBV12-5 and TRBJ1-3, the full variable domain is DARVTQTPRHKVTEMGQEVTMRCQPILGHNTVFWYRQTMMQGLELLAYFRNRAPLDDSGMPKDRFSAEMPDATLATLKIQPSEPRDSAVYFCASGATRFGTPTPVYFGEGSWLTVV.